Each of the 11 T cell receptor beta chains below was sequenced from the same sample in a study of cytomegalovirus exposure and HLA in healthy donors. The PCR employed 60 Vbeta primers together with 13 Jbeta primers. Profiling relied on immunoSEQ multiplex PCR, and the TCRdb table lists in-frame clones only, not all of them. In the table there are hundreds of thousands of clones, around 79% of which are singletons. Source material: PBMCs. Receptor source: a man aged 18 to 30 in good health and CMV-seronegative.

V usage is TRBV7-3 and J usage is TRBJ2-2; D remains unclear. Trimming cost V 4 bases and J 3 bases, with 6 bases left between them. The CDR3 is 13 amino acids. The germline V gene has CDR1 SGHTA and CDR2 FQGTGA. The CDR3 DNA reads TGTGCCAGCAGCTCCTTAGACACCGGGGAGCTGTTTTTT. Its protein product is CASSSLDTGELFF.

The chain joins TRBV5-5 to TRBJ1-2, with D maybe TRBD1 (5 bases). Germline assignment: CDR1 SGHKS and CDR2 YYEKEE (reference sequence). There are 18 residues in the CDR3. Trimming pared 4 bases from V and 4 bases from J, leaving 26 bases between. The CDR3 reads CASSQDPGLQGNSYGYTF. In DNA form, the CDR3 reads TGTGCCAGCAGCCAAGACCCGGGACTCCAAGGTAATAGCTATGGCTACACCTTC.

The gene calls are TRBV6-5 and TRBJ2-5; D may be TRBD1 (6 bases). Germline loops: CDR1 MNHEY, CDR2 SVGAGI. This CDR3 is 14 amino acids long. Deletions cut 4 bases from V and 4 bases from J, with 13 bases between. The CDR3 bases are TGTGCCAGCAGTTTGCGGACAGTCGTAGAGACCCAGTACTTC. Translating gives CASSLRTVVETQYF.

CDR3 region: CASQGGVGGYTF. CDR3 bases: TGTGCCTCTCAAGGGGGGGTGGGGGGCTACACCTTC. V usage is TRBV28 and J usage is TRBJ1-2; D is possibly TRBD1 (6 bases). Germline assignment: CDR1 MDHEN and CDR2 SYDVKM. The V and J ends lost 11 bases and 8 bases respectively, with 18 bases between them. The CDR3 is 12 residues long.

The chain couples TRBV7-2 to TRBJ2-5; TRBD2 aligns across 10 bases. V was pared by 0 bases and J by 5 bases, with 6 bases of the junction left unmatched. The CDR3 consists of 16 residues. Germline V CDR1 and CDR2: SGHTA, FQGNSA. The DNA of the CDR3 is TGTGCCAGCAGCTTAGCGCCTAGCGGGAGTAGGGAGACCCAGTACTTC. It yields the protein CASSLAPSGSRETQYF.

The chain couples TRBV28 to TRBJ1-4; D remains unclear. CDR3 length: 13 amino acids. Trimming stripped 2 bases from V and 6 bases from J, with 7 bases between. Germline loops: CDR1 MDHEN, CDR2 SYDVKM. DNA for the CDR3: TGTGCCAGCAGTTTAGCTACCTATGAAAAACTGTTTTTT. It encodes CASSLATYEKLFF.

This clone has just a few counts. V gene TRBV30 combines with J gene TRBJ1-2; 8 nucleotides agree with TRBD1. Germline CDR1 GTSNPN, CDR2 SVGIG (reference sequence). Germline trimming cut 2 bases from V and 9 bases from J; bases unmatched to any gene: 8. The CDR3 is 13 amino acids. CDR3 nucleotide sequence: TGTGCCTGGAGTACCGGGACAGGAGACCGCTACACCTTC. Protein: CAWSTGTGDRYTF.

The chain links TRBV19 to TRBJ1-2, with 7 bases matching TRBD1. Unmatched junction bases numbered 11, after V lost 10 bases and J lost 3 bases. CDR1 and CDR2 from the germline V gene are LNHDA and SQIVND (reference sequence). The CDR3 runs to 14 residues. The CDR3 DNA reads TGTGCCACCCAAAATACAGGGGCGGACTATGGCTACACCTTC. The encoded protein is CATQNTGADYGYTF. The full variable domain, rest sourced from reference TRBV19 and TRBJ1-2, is DGGITQSPKYLFRKEGQNVTLSCEQNLNHDAMYWYRQDPGQGLRLIYYSQIVNDFQKGDIAEGYSVSREKKESFPLTVTSAQKNPTAFYLCATQNTGADYGYTFGSGTRLTVV.

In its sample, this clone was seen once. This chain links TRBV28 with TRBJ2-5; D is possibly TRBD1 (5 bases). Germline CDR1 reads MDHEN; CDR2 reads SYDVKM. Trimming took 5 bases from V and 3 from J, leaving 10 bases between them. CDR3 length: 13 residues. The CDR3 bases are TGTGCCAGCAGTCTCGCCAGGGAAGAGACCCAGTACTTC. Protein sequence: CASSLAREETQYF. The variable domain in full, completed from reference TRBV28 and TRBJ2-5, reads DVKVTQSSRYLVKRTGEKVFLECVQDMDHENMFWYRQDPGLGLRLIYFSYDVKMKEKGDIPEGYSVSREKKERFSLILESASTNQTSMYLCASSLAREETQYFGPGTRLLVL.

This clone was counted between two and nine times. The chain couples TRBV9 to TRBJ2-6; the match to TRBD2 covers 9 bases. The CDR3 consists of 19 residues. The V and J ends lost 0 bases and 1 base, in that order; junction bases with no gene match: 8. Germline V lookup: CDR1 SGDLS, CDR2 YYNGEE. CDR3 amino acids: CASSVELAGAFSGANVLTF. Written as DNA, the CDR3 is TGTGCCAGCAGCGTAGAACTAGCGGGTGCATTTTCTGGGGCCAACGTCCTGACTTTC.

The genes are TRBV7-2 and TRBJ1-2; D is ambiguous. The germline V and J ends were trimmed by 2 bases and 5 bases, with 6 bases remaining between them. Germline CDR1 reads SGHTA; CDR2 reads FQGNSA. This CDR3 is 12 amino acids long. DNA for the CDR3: TGTGCCAGCAGCTTATCGGGGTATGGCTACACCTTC. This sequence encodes CASSLSGYGYTF.